This T cell receptor (beta chain) is from a study of CXCR3-negative and CXCR3-positive naive CD8 T cells. Germline V gene lookup returns CDR1 DFQATT and CDR2 SNEGSKA (reference sequence). The CDR3 length is 15 residues. Of note for this clonotype: As yet, its antigen is unknown.

Each TRB cDNA library was prepared by 5' RACE (with UMI labels). TCRdb reprocessed the 5' RACE reads and stores each CDR3 protein as one record, lacking DNA. The specimen's table records 150,000 to 160,000 distinct CDR3 sequences. Study-wide results and caveats: More hydrophobic TRB CDR3s occurred in CXCR3-positive than in CXCR3-negative naive cells. Naive CXCR3-negative and CXCR3-positive cells had similar TRBV-TRBJ usage; memory differed. Upon cryopreservation, CXCR3 expression partially decreased, and most assays used fresh PBMCs.

Researchers sorted some 270,000 cells of each CD8+ T cell subset in triplicate. Naive CD8+ T cells had a CD45RO-CCR7+CD27+CD95- phenotype. The TCR sequence derives from a human donor in good health. Some clones in this sample may be carry-over from other donors' samples. This sequence joins TRBV20-1 and TRBJ1-1; TCRdb designates TRBD1, a call that cannot be tested without DNA. Material: naive CXCR3+ CD8+ T cells from blood. Subset: CD45RO-CCR7+CD27+CD95- naive CD8+ T cells expressing CXCR3 (TNR3+). CDR3 loop: CSARDPGQVYTEAFF.